The 28 T cell receptor beta chains listed next were all sequenced from one sample in a study of tumor-infiltrating lymphocytes in primary liver carcinoma. From roughly 0.55 ug of total RNA, TCR beta-specific cDNA was reverse-transcribed using a constant-region primer. Construction of TCR beta libraries relied on three successive nested multiplex PCR rounds employing slightly modified ARM-PCR. The study ran its first two PCR rounds for approximately 10 cycles each, using TRBV1-TRBV30 forward primers and a C-beta reverse primer. MiXCR, applied by TCRdb to the multiplex PCR reads, yields one record per CDR3 protein. The table lists 80,000 or so distinct CDR3 sequences, 71% of them singletons. The tissue used was unsorted bulk material of about 19-31 mg. RNA and DNA were co-extracted from it with the AllPrep DNA/RNA mini kit. The sample comprised liver tumor tissue from sampling region 4. Noted subset: tumor region T4, right-lateral pole. These receptors originate from a woman in her sixties or seventies with primary liver carcinoma and hepatitis B virus infection.

CDR3 DNA: TGTGCCAGTAATCCAACTAGCGGGAGGGCCGCTGAGCAGTTCTTC. This gives the protein CASNPTSGRAAEQFF. The chain uses TRBV6-2 or TRBV6-3 and TRBJ2-1, with 13 bases matching TRBD2. Germline-derived CDR1 and CDR2 are MNHEY and SVGEGT. The trim removed 9 bases at V and 9 bases at J, leaving 11 bases unmatched. The CDR3 runs to 15 residues.

Note on this clonotype: Since a much larger clone is just one base distant, this may be a read error. This sequence joins TRBV30 and TRBJ2-7; 7 bases match TRBD2. CDR1 GTSNPN and CDR2 SVGIG come from the germline V gene (reference sequence). Trimming at V came to 6 bases and at J to 6 bases, leaving 5 bases not matched to a gene. This CDR3 region has 11 residues. The DNA for the CDR3 is TGTGCCTGTACCTGGGAGGGCGAGCAGTACTTC. The encoded protein is CACTWEGEQYF. The full variable domain, completed using reference TRBV30 and TRBJ2-7, is SQTIHQWPATLVQPVGSPLSLECTVEGTSNPNLYWYRQAAGRGLQLLFYSVGIGQISSEVPQNLSASRPQDRQFILSSKKLLLSDSGFYLCACTWEGEQYFGPGTRLTVT.

Details on this clonotype: One end of the junction fails to match germline, which may point to a read error. V and J are TRBV29-1 and TRBJ2-5, with D maybe TRBD2 (6 bases). Germline CDR1 SQVTM, CDR2 ANQGSEA. The CDR3 contains 10 residues. CDR3 bases: TGCAGTGTTGTACGGGAGACCTACTACTTC. This gives the protein CSVVRETYYF.

This clonotype has ten or more counts. The J gene is TRBJ2-3, the V gene TRBV6-6, with D tentatively TRBD1 (5 bases). Germline V gene data show CDR1 as MNHNY and CDR2 as SVGAGI (reference sequence). The CDR3 extends over 15 amino acids. Trimming stripped 6 bases from V and 1 base from J, with 14 bases between. The CDR3 reads CASRVQDTRTDTQYF. The CDR3 DNA sequence: TGTGCCAGCAGAGTACAGGATACCCGCACAGATACGCAGTATTTT.

In regard to this clonotype: A read error is likely, as this CDR3 ends without the conserved phenylalanine or tryptophan. The chain combines TRBV5-1 with TRBJ2-5; weak D call: TRBD2 (6 bases). V shed 6 bases and J shed 8 bases, with 26 bases lying between them. CDR3 length equals 16 residues. CDR1 is SGHRS, CDR2 YFSETQ, per germline. The CDR3 region has the DNA TGCGCCAGCAACATTGGACGGATAGGGGACTCAGCAACCCAGTACTTG. Protein sequence: CASNIGRIGDSATQYL.

Note on this clonotype: The junction does not match germline at one end; this may be a read error. The V gene is TRBV4-1, the J gene TRBJ1-2; D remains ambiguous. The CDR3 contains 15 residues. CDR1 MGHRA and CDR2 YSYEKL come from the germline V gene. The CDR3 reads CTSSQDTGCGYGYTF. DNA for the CDR3: TGCACCAGCAGCCAAGATACCGGGTGCGGCTATGGCTACACCTTC.

A note on this clonotype: Its ends do not fully match the called genes, so a read error is possible. The V gene is TRBV6-5, the J gene TRBJ2-3, with D perhaps given as TRBD1 or TRBD2 (5 bases each). Germline assignment: CDR1 MNHEY and CDR2 SVGAGI. The CDR3 sequence is 17 residues long. The CDR3 region is CASSRPGWGGQQDMQYF. CDR3 bases: TGTGCCAGCAGCCGCCCGGGGTGGGGCGGACAACAAGATATGCAGTATTTT.

The rearrangement uses TRBV11-2 and TRBJ2-1; tentative D call: TRBD1 (5 bases). Germline loops: CDR1 SGHAT, CDR2 FQNNGV. The V gene lost 0 bases and the J gene lost 16 bases, with 28 bases spanning the gap. CDR3 size: 17 residues. CDR3 protein: CASSLDQQGIVYNELFF. The CDR3 DNA sequence: TGTGCCAGCAGCTTAGATCAGCAGGGTATAGTCTACAATGAGCTATTCTTC.

As to this clonotype: The germline gene is not matched at one end of the junction; a read error may be the cause. This chain connects TRBV5-1 to TRBJ2-3; 12 bases fit TRBD2. The CDR3 contains 16 residues. Germline loops: CDR1 SGHRS, CDR2 YFSETQ. The CDR3 loop reads CASNTGTSGSTDTQYF. The CDR3 nucleotides read TGCGCAAGCAACACCGGGACTAGCGGGAGCACAGATACGCAGTATTTT.

This chain connects TRBV28 to TRBJ2-7; D may match TRBD1 or TRBD2 (6 bases each). From germline, CDR1 is MDHEN and CDR2 SYDVKM. This CDR3 spans 13 amino acids. V lost 10 bases, J lost 12 bases, and 25 bases lay in between. This CDR3 is CAIAGTGAYGRYF. The CDR3 DNA is TGTGCCATCGCCGGGACGGGGGCCTACGGGCGGTACTTC.

The V and J genes are TRBV2 and TRBJ2-7, with a possible D match to TRBD1 (5 bases). The germline gives CDR1 SNHLY, CDR2 FYNNEI. The CDR3 covers 16 residues. With 3 bases removed from V and 3 bases from J, the gap between germline ends came to 18 bases. CDR3 residues: CASSDPSTDANYEQYF. The CDR3 DNA reads as TGTGCCAGCAGTGACCCGTCGACAGACGCTAACTACGAGCAGTACTTC.

This clonotype occurred many times. The chain employs TRBV29-1 and TRBJ2-3, with 8 nucleotides matching TRBD2. Germline V gene lookup returns CDR1 SQVTM and CDR2 ANQGSEA. The CDR3 spans 12 residues. Germline trimming cut 7 bases from V and 1 base from J; bases unmatched to any gene: 1. In DNA form, the CDR3 reads TGCAGCGCCGGGGGGGGCACAGATACGCAGTATTTT. Translating gives CSAGGGTDTQYF.

On this clonotype itself: A junction boundary mismatches the germline segment, possibly from a read error. The chain employs TRBV6-5 and TRBJ1-2, with 11 bases that match TRBD1. CDR3 length: 16 residues. Germline lookup yields CDR1 MNHEY and CDR2 SVGAGI. The CDR3 is CASGYSEGQGGDGYTF. Written as DNA, the CDR3 is TGTGCCAGCGGTTACTCGGAGGGACAGGGGGGCGATGGCTACACCTTC.

Note on this clonotype: Given the absence of the conserved phenylalanine or tryptophan at the CDR3 end, a read error is likely. The J gene is TRBJ2-7, the V gene TRBV29-1, with TRBD2 identical over 12 bases. The CDR3 is 15 residues long. V shed 7 bases and J 1 base; nucleotides not matched to a gene: 8. The germline gives CDR1 SQVTM, CDR2 ANQGSEA. The CDR3 loop reads CSAKPTSGSSYEQYC. The CDR3 bases are TGCAGCGCTAAGCCGACTAGCGGGAGTTCCTACGAGCAGTACTGC.

This clonotype was observed many times. A read error is likely, as this CDR3 ends without the conserved phenylalanine or tryptophan. The chain links TRBV6-5 to TRBJ2-7, with 11 bases lining up with TRBD1. This CDR3 has 16 residues. The ends lost 1 base at V and 6 bases at J; junction bases unmatched: 8. The germline V gene encodes CDR1 MNHEY and CDR2 SVGAGI. CDR3 sequence reads: CASSYYTGTGGFEQYL. DNA for the CDR3: TGTGCCAGCAGTTACTATACCGGGACAGGGGGTTTCGAGCAGTACCTC.

Only one count was recorded for this clonotype. This sequence joins TRBV12-3 or TRBV12-4 and TRBJ2-3; 7 nucleotides agree with TRBD1. Trimming cost V 10 bases and J 1 base; bases outside gene matches: 11. The CDR3 loop spans 15 amino acids. The chain's CDR3 is CANYIRQGGTDTQYF. For the CDR3, the DNA is TGTGCCAACTATATCCGACAGGGTGGCACAGATACGCAGTATTTT.

Notes on this clonotype: The conserved phenylalanine or tryptophan is not found at the CDR3 terminus, so this likely reflects a read error. The chain has TRBV5-4 and TRBJ2-7; 7 positions match TRBD2. CDR1 and CDR2 (germline): SGHNT, YYREEE (reference sequence). J lost 3 bases, V lost 5 bases, and 11 bases had no gene match. The CDR3 is made up of 15 amino acids. The CDR3 DNA sequence: TGTGCCAGCAGGACCGGGACTATCGGCAACTACGAGCAGTACTTA. It codes for CASRTGTIGNYEQYL.

On this clonotype: Since no conserved phenylalanine or tryptophan closes the CDR3, a read error is the likely cause. The gene calls are TRBV6-5 and TRBJ2-5; D remains unclear. The CDR3 spans 12 residues. Per the germline V gene, CDR1 is MNHEY and CDR2 is SVGAGI. The DNA of the CDR3 is TGCGCCAGCAGTCACCCCCAAGAGACCCAGTACCTC. Translating gives CASSHPQETQYL.

As for this clonotype: The conserved closing phenylalanine or tryptophan is absent in this CDR3, likely reflecting a read error. The chain links TRBV6-6 to TRBJ2-7, with unresolved D. CDR3 length: 13 residues. Germline CDR1 and CDR2: MNHNY and SVGAGI (reference sequence). Trimming removed 0 bases at V and 10 bases at J, with 13 bases between. CDR3: CASSYSPIEEQYL. The CDR3 DNA follows: TGTGCCAGCAGTTACTCCCCCATAGAGGAACAGTACTTA.

The V and J genes are TRBV11-2 and TRBJ1-1; unclear D gene. Looked up from germline, CDR1 is SGHAT and CDR2 is FQNNGV. The ends were cut back, 7 bases at V and 5 bases at J, with 14 bases in the middle. The CDR3 runs to 13 residues. This chain's CDR3 is CASNFHDRTEAFF. CDR3 bases: TGTGCCAGCAACTTTCATGATAGGACTGAAGCTTTCTTT.

This clonotype was recorded only once. Because the CDR3 is missing its conserved closing phenylalanine or tryptophan, this is likely a read error. The V gene is TRBV11-3, the J gene TRBJ1-2, with D possibly matching TRBD1 (5 bases). Germline V lookup: CDR1 SGHNT, CDR2 YENEEA. The CDR3 runs to 17 residues. CDR3 in amino acids: CANSSGLRGQVTDGYTY. CDR3 coding DNA: TGTGCCAACAGCTCTGGCCTCCGGGGCCAGGTAACTGATGGCTACACCTAC.

About this clonotype itself: The junction shows a germline mismatch at one end, possibly a read error. The rearrangement joins TRBV11-3 to TRBJ2-7; the D gene could be TRBD1 or TRBD2 (5 bases each). The CDR3 loop spans 17 amino acids. The V gene's germline CDR1 is SGHNT and CDR2 YENEEA. CDR3 residues: CASSLERTGRNSYVQYF. Here the CDR3 DNA reads TGTGCCAGCAGCTTAGAACGGACGGGGCGGAACTCCTACGTGCAGTACTTC.

As concerns this clonotype: Mismatch with germline at one junction end may stem from a read error. The chain couples TRBV6-2 or TRBV6-3 to TRBJ2-1, with TRBD1 identical over 9 bases. CDR1 and CDR2 (germline): MNHEY, SVGEGT. This CDR3 has 16 amino acids. This CDR3 is CASSYSMMTGGNEQSF. CDR3 sequence (DNA): TGTGCCAGCAGTTACTCGATGATGACAGGGGGTAATGAGCAGTCCTTC.

In the case of this clonotype: At one of its ends the junction is not consistent with the germline gene, which may arise from a read error. The chain uses TRBV6-5 and TRBJ1-2; possible D gene TRBD1, 5 bases. The germline V gene encodes CDR1 MNHEY and CDR2 SVGAGI. CDR3 length equals 13 residues. CDR3 nucleotide sequence: TGTGCCAGCAGTTACGGGGGATCCTGTGGCTACACTTTC. Its translation is CASSYGGSCGYTF.

To note about this clonotype: One junction end does not reproduce the germline sequence, and a read error may be involved. For the CDR3, the DNA is TGTGCCAGCAGTTTAGGCAGGCTAGCGGGAAATACCGGGGAGCTGTCTTTT. The encoded protein is CASSLGRLAGNTGELSF. The chain has TRBV11-3 and TRBJ2-2; 9 bases agree with TRBD2. The germline gives CDR1 SGHNT, CDR2 YENEEA. The length of the CDR3 is 17 residues.

Note on this clonotype: The junction shows a germline mismatch at one end, possibly a read error. V gene TRBV5-4 combines with J gene TRBJ2-6; TRBD2 agrees at 11 bases. Germline V CDR1 and CDR2: SGHNT, YYREEE (reference sequence). The length of the CDR3 is 18 residues. In DNA, the CDR3 is TGTGCCAGCAGCTTGGGCCTAGCGGGAGGAGCTGTGGCCAACGTCCTGAGCTTC. Translated: CASSLGLAGGAVANVLSF. The variable domain in full, with the rest retrieved from reference TRBV5-4 and TRBJ2-6, is ETGVTQSPTHLIKTRGQQVTLRCSSQSGHNTVSWYQQALGQGPQFIFQYYREEENGRGNFPPRFSGLQFPNYSSELNVNALELDDSALYLCASSLGLAGGAVANVLSFGAGSRLTVL.

With respect to this clonotype: One end of the junction varies from germline; a read error may be responsible. This chain uses TRBV11-2 with TRBJ2-2; D is possibly TRBD2 (5 bases). This CDR3 is built from 15 residues. Germline V gives CDR1 SGHAT, CDR2 FQNNGV. The CDR3 loop is CGSGPPQGPTGKLFF. CDR3 DNA sequence: TGTGGCAGCGGCCCTCCGCAAGGACCGACCGGGAAGCTGTTTTTT.

This clonotype appeared a single time. The junction departs from the called germline gene at one end, perhaps through a read error. The rearrangement links TRBV4-1 to TRBJ2-1; 10 bases are a match to TRBD2. The CDR3 is made up of 16 amino acids. Germline CDR1 is MGHRA and CDR2 is YSYEKL. The CDR3 is CARSQASGGARGEQFF. For the CDR3, the DNA is TGCGCCCGCAGCCAGGCCAGCGGGGGGGCTAGGGGTGAGCAGTTCTTC.